These T cell receptor beta chains were read from a single sample in a study of tumor and adjacent non-tumor tissue in lung cancer. Each CDR3 protein is one row after TCRdb ran MiXCR on the multiplex PCR reads. The sample includes about 93,000 distinct CDR3 sequences, about 70% of them seen just once. The sequencing input was lung tumor tissue. The receptors were gathered from a man aged 55 to 69 with non-small cell lung cancer. Both conserved end residues are part of each CDR3. The D gene is left open where the match is weak. Rows may omit the clone size; those that give it use once, few, many or a size class.

length	size	V	J	D	DNA	CDR3
15	-	TRBV12-3/TRBV12-4	TRBJ2-1	TRBD2	TGTGACAGCAAGCCGGGACTAGCGGGCCTCAATGAGCAGTTCTTC	CDSKPGLAGLNEQFF
15	-	TRBV12-3/TRBV12-4	TRBJ1-2	-	TGTGCCAGCAGTCTAGACGGGGGGAGCGCTTATGGCTACACCTTC	CASSLDGGSAYGYTF
12	many	TRBV7-8	TRBJ2-1	TRBD1	TGTGCCAGCAGCCACGGGACAGGGAGGAAGTTCTTC	CASSHGTGRKFF
15	-	TRBV29-1	TRBJ2-1	-	TGCAGCGTTAAGAGTAGTCACAACTCTTACAATGAGCAGTTCTTT	CSVKSSHNSYNEQFF
16	-	TRBV7-8	TRBJ1-5	-	TGTGCCAGCTGCTTAGACGGCAGCCGTTCAAGGCAGCTCCAGCATTTT	CASCLDGSRSRQLQHF
16	-	TRBV4-1	TRBJ2-3	TRBD2	TGCGCCGGCAGCCAAGTTTCTAGCGGGGGGTCCGATACGCACTATTTT	CAGSQVSSGGSDTHYF
15	-	TRBV4-2	TRBJ1-2	-	TGTGCCGGCAGCCAAACCCCCGGGACACATAATGTCTACACCTTC	CAGSQTPGTHNVYTF
16	once	TRBV11-2	TRBJ2-4	-	TGTGCCAGCAGCTTAAAGCCAGATAAAGCCAAAAACATTCAGTACTTC	CASSLKPDKAKNIQYF
14	-	TRBV11-2	TRBJ1-2	-	TGTGCCAGCAGTATTCAGATCTTGAACTATGGCTACACCTTC	CASSIQILNYGYTF
14	many	TRBV29-1	TRBJ1-1	-	TGCAGCCCCTCTGGGCCGGGTTTAGGAGGCGAAGCTTTCTTT	CSPSGPGLGGEAFF
14	many	TRBV28	TRBJ1-5	-	TGTGCCAGCAGTTTCTACAGGGGCAATCAGCCCCAGCATTTT	CASSFYRGNQPQHF
18	once	TRBV5-5	TRBJ1-5	-	TGCGCCAGCAGCTTGAATGGAGGGTTTGGGGTTAGCAATCAGCCCCAGCATTTT	CASSLNGGFGVSNQPQHF
14	-	TRBV5-1	TRBJ2-5	TRBD2	TGCGCCAGCCGGAGGAGTAGCGGGGGAGAGACTCAGTACTTC	CASRRSSGGETQYF
14	-	TRBV6-2/TRBV6-3	TRBJ2-1	-	TGTGCCAGCAGTTCCCGGGCAGGATTCAATGAGCAGTTCTTC	CASSSRAGFNEQFF
14	-	TRBV6-5	TRBJ1-2	-	TGCGCCAGCAGATCAGGACAAGCTGACTATGGCTACACCTTC	CASRSGQADYGYTF
16	-	TRBV12-3/TRBV12-4	TRBJ1-2	-	TGTGCCAGCAGTCGACTCTTGACAAGGACGGCAAAGAGCTACACCTTC	CASSRLLTRTAKSYTF
15	-	TRBV12-3/TRBV12-4	TRBJ1-5	-	TGTGCCAGCAGTTTTAGGGATAAGTGCGGTCAGCCCCAGCACTTT	CASSFRDKCGQPQHF
18	-	TRBV4-2	TRBJ2-3	TRBD2	TGTGCCAGCAGCCAAGATCGACCAGCGGGAGTTTCTATAGATGCGCATTATTTT	CASSQDRPAGVSIDAHYF
15	many	TRBV29-1	TRBJ2-1	-	TGCAGCGTTGTGATCGGGAGTCCCCAAAAAGGTGAGCAGTTCTTC	CSVVIGSPQKGEQFF
15	once	TRBV29-1	TRBJ2-1	TRBD2	TGCAACCTTGAGACTCCTAGCGGGAGGACCAATGAGCAGTTCTTC	CNLETPSGRTNEQFF
14	-	TRBV4-2	TRBJ2-3	TRBD1	TGTGCCAGCAGCCAAAACAGGGGAACAGATACGCAGTATTTT	CASSQNRGTDTQYF
13	-	TRBV4-3	TRBJ1-2	-	TGCGCCAGCAGCCAAGGGGCGGCATATGGCTACACCTTC	CASSQGAAYGYTF
21	once	TRBV6-5	TRBJ2-6	-	TGTGACAGCAGTTACTCGAACAAGAAGACGAGTGATTCTTCTGGGGCCAACGTCCTGACTTTC	CDSSYSNKKTSDSSGANVLTF
13	-	TRBV11-1	TRBJ2-1	-	TGTGCCAGCAGCTTAGGGCTGAACAATGAACGGTTCTTC	CASSLGLNNERFF
15	few	TRBV5-1	TRBJ2-7	TRBD1	TGCGCCAGCAGCTCCGGGGACAGGTTCTCCTACGAGCAGTACTTC	CASSSGDRFSYEQYF
14	-	TRBV7-9	TRBJ2-7	TRBD2	TGTGTCAGCAGCTTAGTAATAGCGGGTGGCGAGCAGTACTTC	CVSSLVIAGGEQYF
15	-	TRBV11-3	TRBJ2-7	-	TGTGCTGGCAGCTTAGACCGGACAAGCTCCTACGAGCAGTACTTC	CAGSLDRTSSYEQYF
14	many	TRBV5-4	TRBJ2-3	TRBD1	TGTGCCAGCAGCGCACGGACAGGGGTGGATACGCAGTATTTT	CASSARTGVDTQYF
17	-	TRBV6-2/TRBV6-3	TRBJ2-7	TRBD2	TGTGCCAGCAGTCGCGGTTATGCGAGCGGGAGACCCTACAAGCAGTACTTC	CASSRGYASGRPYKQYF
17	-	TRBV6-5	TRBJ2-2	-	TGTGCCGGCAGTTACTCGGCCAGGATGATTTTCGCCGGGGAACTGTTTTTT	CAGSYSARMIFAGELFF
16	many	TRBV12-5	TRBJ2-3	-	TGTGCTAGTGGTTTAGGCCAGATTACTAGCACAGATACGCAGTATTTT	CASGLGQITSTDTQYF
14	few	TRBV7-2	TRBJ2-5	TRBD1	TGTGCCAGCAGCCCCGGGACAGCAACGGAGACCCAGTACTTC	CASSPGTATETQYF
14	many	TRBV11-3	TRBJ2-1	TRBD2	TGTGCCAGCAGCCCGACTAGCGGGAGCAATGAGCAGTTCTTC	CASSPTSGSNEQFF
15	-	TRBV10-3	TRBJ2-2	TRBD1	TGTGCCACCAGCCAGACAGGGGGCAACAGCGGGGAGCTGTTTTTT	CATSQTGGNSGELFF
14	-	TRBV4-2	TRBJ1-2	-	TGTACCAGCAGCCAAGATATCGTGCCGTTGTACTACACTTTC	CTSSQDIVPLYYTF
14	-	TRBV11-1	TRBJ2-7	TRBD2	TGTGCCAGCAGCTACCTCGCCGGGGAGGGCGAGCAGTACTTC	CASSYLAGEGEQYF
14	-	TRBV6-1	TRBJ2-1	-	TGTGCCAGCATCCGGGGAGGGGGTTTGAATGAGCAGTTCTTC	CASIRGGGLNEQFF
13	-	TRBV7-8	TRBJ1-5	-	TGTGCCAGCAACTTACTTTCTCATCAGCCCCAGCATTTT	CASNLLSHQPQHF
13	-	TRBV4-3	TRBJ2-5	-	TGCTCCAGCAGCCATGGACTTCAAGAGACCCAGTACTTC	CSSSHGLQETQYF
12	-	TRBV6-5	TRBJ2-7	TRBD1	TGTGACAGCAGCCTGACAGGGGTTGAGCAGTGCTTC	CDSSLTGVEQCF
15	-	TRBV5-1	TRBJ2-7	TRBD2	TGCACCAGCAGCTTGGCCGGGACTAGCCGGACCGAGCAGTACTTC	CTSSLAGTSRTEQYF
15	-	TRBV4-2	TRBJ1-6	TRBD1	TGTTCCATCAGCCAAACCCGGGACAGGGACTCACCCCTCCACTTT	CSISQTRDRDSPLHF
14	-	TRBV6-6	TRBJ2-7	TRBD1	TGTGCCAGTAGCCTGACAGGGGGCACTTCCGAGCAGTGCTTC	CASSLTGGTSEQCF
15	-	TRBV25-1	TRBJ2-1	TRBD1	TGTGCCAGCGCCCTTGGGACAGCAGGTCTCAATGAGCAGTTCTTC	CASALGTAGLNEQFF
13	-	TRBV11-2	TRBJ1-2	-	TGTGCCAGCAGTTTATTGAGAGATACAGGCTACACCTTC	CASSLLRDTGYTF
16	-	TRBV7-9	TRBJ2-5	TRBD1	TGTGCCAGCGCCAAACCGGGACAGGGAGTTCAAGAGACCCAGTACTTC	CASAKPGQGVQETQYF
16	-	TRBV11-3	TRBJ2-7	-	TGTGTCAGTAGCCGGGGGAGGACTACGCGCTTCCCCGAGCAGTACTTC	CVSSRGRTTRFPEQYF
13	few	TRBV19	TRBJ1-1	-	TGTGCCAGTAAAAATCCCGGAAACACTGAAGCTTTCTTT	CASKNPGNTEAFF
16	-	TRBV9	TRBJ2-1	-	TGTGCCAGCAGCGTAAGGCAGGATGGGACTTACAATGAGCAGTTCTTC	CASSVRQDGTYNEQFF
13	many	TRBV20-1	TRBJ2-3	-	TGCAGTGCTAGAGCCCCCCCGACAGATACGCAGTATTTT	CSARAPPTDTQYF
13	-	TRBV4-2	TRBJ1-5	-	TGTGCCAGCAGCCACATACTCGGTCGGCCCCAGGATTTT	CASSHILGRPQDF
15	-	TRBV29-1	TRBJ2-3	-	TGCAGCGTCGCCGGCGTACTCCGGATCAAAGATACGCAGTATTTT	CSVAGVLRIKDTQYF
14	-	TRBV28	TRBJ2-7	-	TGTGCCAGCAGTTTGCTTCAGGGGCTGTCCGAGCAGTACTTC	CASSLLQGLSEQYF
15	many	TRBV5-1	TRBJ2-1	-	TGCGCCAGCAGCTTGGGGCAGACTCAGTACAATGAGCAGTTCTTC	CASSLGQTQYNEQFF